The 21 T cell receptor beta chains reported below all come from one sample, sequenced in a study of blood T cell repertoires in COVID-19. Assay: immunoSEQ multiplex PCR; the TCRdb copy retains only in-frame clones and omits some. The table lists roughly 390,000 clones, 70% to 90% of them singletons. Input material: peripheral blood. The receptors were gathered from a woman younger than 45 with COVID-19, enrolled during active disease.

The chain couples TRBV7-8 to TRBJ2-1; 11 bases align to TRBD1. Germline V gene data show CDR1 as SGHVS and CDR2 as FQNEAQ. The junction had 10 bases not matched to a gene; V was cut back by 2 bases and J by 7 bases. This CDR3 has 17 residues. CDR3 region: CASSLPGQGARGNEQFF. The CDR3 coding sequence is TGTGCCAGCAGCTTACCTGGACAGGGGGCGAGGGGAAATGAGCAGTTCTTC.

This clone showed up just a few times. The chain is built from TRBV6-5 and TRBJ1-5; 9 positions agree with TRBD1. The V segment lost 7 bases and the J segment 7 bases; nucleotides outside the gene matches: 2. This CDR3 comprises 12 residues. Looked up from germline, CDR1 is MNHEY and CDR2 is SVGAGI. Here the CDR3 reads CASTTGGQPQHF. The CDR3 nucleotides are TGTGCCAGCACTACAGGGGGCCAGCCCCAGCATTTT.

The CDR3 DNA reads as TGTGCTAGTGGTTTGGCTTCCGGGACAGGGGGCTTCACCCAGTACTTC. Protein sequence: CASGLASGTGGFTQYF. This rearrangement joins TRBV12-5 to TRBJ2-5; 12 bases are a match to TRBD1. CDR1 and CDR2 from the germline V gene are LGHNT and FRNRAP. V was clipped by 1 base and J by 8 bases; unmatched bases: 8. CDR3 size: 16 residues.

V is TRBV7-9 and J is TRBJ2-7; D remains ambiguous. CDR3 length equals 11 residues. The V gene lost 4 bases and the J gene lost 7 bases, with 8 bases spanning the gap. Germline values: CDR1 SEHNR, CDR2 FQNEAQ (reference sequence). CDR3 amino acids: CASSSEREQYF. CDR3 nucleotide sequence: TGTGCCAGCAGCTCCGAGCGAGAGCAGTACTTC.

The chain is built from TRBV30 and TRBJ2-7; TRBD2 matches at 11 bases. With 2 bases clipped from V and 7 bases from J, the junction kept 7 bases outside the gene matches. Per the germline V gene, CDR1 is GTSNPN and CDR2 is SVGIG (reference sequence). The CDR3 spans 14 residues. For the CDR3, the DNA is TGTGCCTGGAGTTCCGGGACTAGCGGAGGGGAGCAGTACTTC. Translation: CAWSSGTSGGEQYF.

In this sample, this clone turned up once. The chain couples TRBV29-1 to TRBJ2-6, with 8 bases fitting TRBD2. Looked up from germline, CDR1 is SQVTM and CDR2 is ANQGSEA. The CDR3 length is 18 residues. J was trimmed by 3 bases and V by 3 bases; bases with no gene match: 13. The CDR3 spells CSVEEHPGAGGGANVLTF. The CDR3 DNA reads as TGCAGCGTTGAGGAGCACCCCGGGGCGGGAGGTGGGGCCAACGTCCTGACTTTC.

The chain carries TRBV27 and TRBJ2-1, with 10 bases fitting TRBD2. After removal of 8 bases from V and 8 bases from J, the junction contained 12 bases not matched to a gene. The CDR3 length is 15 residues. Germline V gene lookup returns CDR1 MNHEY and CDR2 SMNVEV (reference sequence). In DNA form, the CDR3 reads TGTGCCAGCCGACACGGGACTAGCGAGGTGGATGAGCAGTTCTTC. Its translation: CASRHGTSEVDEQFF.

The chain recombines TRBV28 with TRBJ1-1; 9 positions match TRBD1. There are 14 residues in the CDR3. J was trimmed by 4 bases and V by 7 bases; bases with no gene match: 7. CDR1 is MDHEN, CDR2 SYDVKM, per germline. In DNA, the CDR3 is TGTGCCAGCAAGAACAGGGGGCCTGGCACTGAAGCTTTCTTT. This encodes CASKNRGPGTEAFF.

The V gene is TRBV6-1, the J gene TRBJ1-6, with D perhaps matching TRBD1 (5 bases). The CDR3 extends over 18 amino acids. Between the trimmed V and J ends, which lost 2 bases and 5 bases, there was a span of 19 bases. Germline V lookup: CDR1 MNHNS, CDR2 SASEGT. The CDR3 is CASSERGQVVLDNSPLHF. The CDR3 DNA follows: TGTGCCAGCAGTGAAAGGGGTCAGGTCGTTTTGGATAATTCACCCCTCCACTTT.

CDR3 residues: CASSVGHDGGRTDTQYF. Here the CDR3 DNA reads TGTGCCAGCAGCGTAGGACACGACGGCGGGAGGACAGATACGCAGTATTTT. The rearrangement joins TRBV9 to TRBJ2-3, with TRBD2 matching over 8 bases. Germline CDR1 is SGDLS and CDR2 is YYNGEE. Trimming at V came to 0 bases and at J to 3 bases, leaving 9 bases not matched to a gene. The CDR3 contains 17 residues.

This clone was observed once. Other DNA variants within this sample encode the same CDR3. DNA of the CDR3: TGTGCCAGCAGTTCCCCTTACGAGCAGTACTTC. This sequence encodes CASSSPYEQYF. This chain links TRBV28 with TRBJ2-7; D remains unclear. CDR1 is MDHEN and CDR2 is SYDVKM in the germline V gene. The CDR3 covers 11 residues. Trimming shortened V by 4 bases and J by 4 bases, and 5 bases separated the two germline ends.

This chain links TRBV30 with TRBJ2-3, with a tentative D call TRBD2 (6 bases). The CDR3 contains 12 residues. V gave up 1 base and J gave up 9 bases, with 11 bases separating them. The germline V gene encodes CDR1 GTSNPN and CDR2 SVGIG (reference sequence). In DNA form, the CDR3 reads TGTGCCTGGAGTGCGACTAGTGGAACGCAGTATTTT. Amino acid sequence: CAWSATSGTQYF.

The rearrangement uses TRBV19 and TRBJ1-5; maybe TRBD1 (6 bases). CDR3 length: 13 amino acids. The germline CDR1 and CDR2 sequences are LNHDA and SQIVND (reference sequence). Trimming took 8 bases from V and 4 from J, leaving 12 bases between them. The CDR3 protein is CASADRNNQPQHF. The CDR3 bases are TGTGCCAGTGCGGACAGAAATAATCAGCCCCAGCATTTT.

The CDR3 DNA reads TGTGCCAGCAGCCAAGATGGCGGCAAAAATGGCTACACCTTC. It yields the protein CASSQDGGKNGYTF. This chain joins TRBV4-2 and TRBJ1-2; D uncertain. Trimming shortened V by 0 bases and J by 6 bases, and 11 bases separated the two germline ends. Germline V gene data show CDR1 as LGHNA and CDR2 as YNFKEQ. The CDR3 sequence is 14 residues long.

This chain joins TRBV7-3 and TRBJ2-3, with 7 positions matching TRBD1. Trimming removed 5 bases from V and 4 bases from J; junction bases left unmatched: 6. The CDR3 sequence is 14 residues long. CDR1 SGHTA and CDR2 FQGTGA come from the germline V gene. CDR3 sequence (DNA): TGTGCCAGCAGCCTGGTACAGGGGTCAGATACGCAGTATTTT. Residues: CASSLVQGSDTQYF.

This chain uses TRBV3-1 (or the pseudogene TRBV3-2) with TRBJ2-1, with D tentatively TRBD1 (6 bases). The germline gives CDR1 LGHDT, CDR2 YNNKEL (reference sequence). The CDR3 length is 15 residues. The V and J ends lost 1 base and 4 bases respectively, with 11 bases between them. The CDR3 loop is CASSQVRGSYNEQFF. DNA for the CDR3: TGTGCCAGCAGCCAAGTGAGGGGGTCGTACAATGAGCAGTTCTTC.

Here the CDR3 DNA reads TGTGCCATCAGCTACGGACGGGACTCCTACGAGCAGTACTTC. It codes for CAISYGRDSYEQYF. The rearrangement uses TRBV10-3 and TRBJ2-7, with a weak D call TRBD2 (5 bases). Germline V gene lookup returns CDR1 ENHRY and CDR2 SYGVKD. V lost 6 bases to trimming and J lost 0 bases, with 12 bases between them. This CDR3 is 14 amino acids long.

The chain links TRBV28 to TRBJ1-2; 7 positions match TRBD1. Trimming removed 7 bases from V and 6 bases from J; junction bases left unmatched: 8. The germline CDR1 and CDR2 sequences are MDHEN and SYDVKM. The CDR3 has 13 residues. The CDR3, as DNA: TGTGCCAGCACACCAGGACAGGCAAATGGCTACACCTTC. This encodes CASTPGQANGYTF.

J is TRBJ1-1 and V is TRBV7-6; 9 nucleotides agree with TRBD1. V dropped 2 bases and J dropped 0; count of bases not matched to a gene: 7. The germline gives CDR1 SGHVS, CDR2 FNYEAQ. The CDR3 length is 17 residues. The CDR3 spells CASSLRVGTGMNTEAFF. The CDR3 nucleotides read TGTGCCAGCAGCTTAAGGGTGGGGACAGGGATGAACACTGAAGCTTTCTTT.

The chain combines TRBV18 with TRBJ2-1, with D unclear. V was shortened by 6 bases and J by 4 bases, with 13 bases between the two germline ends. Germline lookup yields CDR1 KGHSH and CDR2 LQKENI. The CDR3 is made up of 14 amino acids. The CDR3 sequence is CASSQEVSYNEQFF. The CDR3 DNA follows: TGTGCCAGCTCGCAGGAAGTGTCATACAATGAGCAGTTCTTC.

This chain joins TRBV19 and TRBJ2-2, with a weak D call TRBD2 (6 bases). Per germline, CDR1 LNHDA and CDR2 SQIVND (reference sequence). The V and J ends lost 4 bases and 4 bases respectively, with 13 bases between them. CDR3 length: 15 residues. The CDR3 region is CASSSGVLGTGELFF. Here the CDR3 DNA reads TGTGCCAGTAGTAGCGGGGTTCTTGGCACCGGGGAGCTGTTTTTT.